The 31 T cell receptor beta chains in this list originate from one sample, sequenced in a study of cytomegalovirus exposure and HLA in healthy donors. PCR amplification relied on 60 Vbeta primers (plus 13 Jbeta primers). Profiled with immunoSEQ multiplex PCR; TCRdb holds only in-frame clones, not every one. The top ten clones hold around 1.5% of a sample with 150,000 to 200,000 clones, about three quarters of them seen once. The sequenced sample was PBMCs. The receptors derive from a man aged 18 to 35 in good health and CMV-seronegative.

The gene calls are TRBV28 and TRBJ2-3; 9 nucleotides line up with TRBD2. V shed 2 bases, J shed 4 bases, and the junction held 4 bases outside the gene matches. Germline CDR1 reads MDHEN; CDR2 reads SYDVKM. This CDR3 comprises 15 residues. The CDR3 is CASSLAGGRADTQYF. DNA for the CDR3: TGTGCCAGCAGTTTAGCGGGGGGGAGGGCAGATACGCAGTATTTT. The full variable domain, its missing parts supplied by reference TRBV28 and TRBJ2-3, is DVKVTQSSRYLVKRTGEKVFLECVQDMDHENMFWYRQDPGLGLRLIYFSYDVKMKEKGDIPEGYSVSREKKERFSLILESASTNQTSMYLCASSLAGGRADTQYFGPGTRLTVL.

The chain combines TRBV11-2 with TRBJ1-2; possible D gene TRBD1, 6 bases. CDR1 and CDR2 (germline): SGHAT, FQNNGV. The CDR3 contains 14 residues. V dropped 0 bases and J dropped 4 bases, with 9 bases sitting between them. CDR3 sequence: CASSLERRGYGYTF. The DNA for the CDR3 is TGTGCCAGCAGCTTAGAACGCAGGGGCTATGGCTACACCTTC.

This clone was seen once. V gene TRBV5-1 combines with J gene TRBJ2-5, with D possibly TRBD2 on 5 matching bases. Germline CDR1 reads SGHRS; CDR2 reads YFSETQ. The CDR3 totals 15 residues. V was trimmed by 5 bases and J by 5 bases, leaving 19 bases between them. The DNA for the CDR3 is TGCGCCAGCAGAATGACCGACGTCCGAGGGGAGACCCAGTACTTC. Encoded protein: CASRMTDVRGETQYF.

V and J are TRBV10-1 and TRBJ1-2; the D gene is possibly TRBD1 (5 bases). V dropped 3 bases and J dropped 2 bases, with 10 bases sitting between them. Germline V gives CDR1 WNHNN, CDR2 SYGVQD (reference sequence). CDR3 size: 14 residues. The CDR3 nucleotides are TGCGCCAGCAGTGAAGGGGCATCCAACTATGGCTACACCTTC. Encoded protein: CASSEGASNYGYTF.

This sequence joins TRBV9 and TRBJ1-3; 7 nucleotides agree with TRBD1. Germline CDR1 and CDR2: SGDLS and YYNGEE. This CDR3 region has 15 residues. V trimming: 3 bases; J trimming: 2 bases; junction bases outside the gene matches: 5. DNA for the CDR3: TGTGCCAGCAGCGGACAAGACAGGGCTGGAAACACCATATATTTT. It specifies CASSGQDRAGNTIYF.

This chain links TRBV19 with TRBJ1-2; D possibly corresponds to TRBD1 (6 bases). Trimming removed 4 bases from V and 8 bases from J, with 17 bases in between. Germline-derived CDR1 and CDR2 are LNHDA and SQIVND (reference sequence). The CDR3 is 14 residues long. The DNA of the CDR3 is TGTGCCAGTAGTACGGGACCACAGGGTGTGGGCTACACCTTC. It translates to CASSTGPQGVGYTF.

The chain carries TRBV27 and TRBJ1-5; no definite D call. CDR3 length: 15 residues. The germline V gene encodes CDR1 MNHEY and CDR2 SMNVEV (reference sequence). Trimming took off 6 bases at V and 2 bases at J, with 14 bases between the two ends. The CDR3 loop reads CASRAGRGGNQPQHF. Here the CDR3 DNA reads TGTGCCAGCAGAGCTGGTCGGGGAGGCAATCAGCCCCAGCATTTT.

The chain uses TRBV13 and TRBJ1-2; D is undetermined. Germline CDR1 PRHDT, CDR2 FYEKMQ (reference sequence). The germline V and J ends were trimmed by 1 base and 2 bases, with 11 bases remaining between them. This CDR3 region has 15 residues. The CDR3 sequence: CASSLVSANNYGYTF. CDR3 coding DNA: TGTGCCAGCAGCTTAGTGAGTGCCAACAACTATGGCTACACCTTC.

The rearrangement joins TRBV7-6 to TRBJ1-2; 7 nucleotides line up with TRBD1. J was trimmed by 5 bases and V by 1 base; bases with no gene match: 1. The V gene's germline CDR1 is SGHVS and CDR2 FNYEAQ. The CDR3 contains 13 residues. The CDR3 spells CASSLEQGYGYTF. CDR3 DNA sequence: TGTGCCAGCAGCTTAGAACAGGGGTATGGCTACACCTTC.

This clone was picked up a small number of times. The chain is built from TRBV4-1 and TRBJ1-2, with a possible D match to TRBD1 (6 bases). CDR1 and CDR2 (germline): MGHRA, YSYEKL. The ends were cut back, 4 bases at V and 1 base at J, with 22 bases in the middle. The CDR3 totals 18 residues. The CDR3 here is CASSPKSSGTPYNYGYTF. In nucleotides, the CDR3 is TGCGCCAGCAGCCCCAAGTCTTCCGGGACACCCTATAACTATGGCTACACCTTC.

The table lists this clone with a count of one. The chain has TRBV30 and TRBJ2-7; 13 nucleotides line up with TRBD2. V shed 2 bases, J shed 4 bases, and the junction held 11 bases outside the gene matches. The CDR3 is made up of 17 amino acids. Germline CDR1 is GTSNPN and CDR2 is SVGIG (reference sequence). CDR3 bases: TGTGCCTGGAGTCCTCAGTTGGGGACTAGCGGGAAATACGAGCAGTACTTC. It encodes CAWSPQLGTSGKYEQYF.

V usage is TRBV27 and J usage is TRBJ2-6; possibly TRBD1 for D (6 bases). This CDR3 is 13 amino acids long. V was pared by 2 bases and J by 11 bases, with 10 bases between. Germline CDR1 MNHEY, CDR2 SMNVEV (reference sequence). The CDR3 loop is CASSLTQGHVLTF. As DNA, the CDR3 is TGTGCCAGCAGTTTAACACAGGGACACGTCCTGACTTTC.

This clone has a handful of counts. The CDR3 here is CASSLTPQGSYEQYF. In nucleotides, the CDR3 is TGTGCCAGCAGCCTCACCCCTCAGGGCTCCTACGAGCAGTACTTC. The rearrangement uses TRBV7-6 and TRBJ2-7, with D possibly TRBD1 on 5 matching bases. V lost 5 bases to trimming and J lost 0 bases, with 14 bases between them. Looked up from germline, CDR1 is SGHVS and CDR2 is FNYEAQ. CDR3 length: 15 residues.

This chain connects TRBV9 to TRBJ2-5; TRBD1 might be the D (6 bases). The CDR3 totals 15 residues. Per germline, CDR1 SGDLS and CDR2 YYNGEE. V was trimmed by 2 bases and J by 5 bases, leaving 16 bases between them. This CDR3 is CASSVEQGSWETQYF. In nucleotides, the CDR3 is TGTGCCAGCAGCGTGGAACAGGGTTCGTGGGAGACCCAGTACTTC.

V gene TRBV7-2 combines with J gene TRBJ2-2; TRBD2 is a possible D gene (6 bases). The CDR3 runs 16 residues. The germline V gene encodes CDR1 SGHTA and CDR2 FQGNSA. The V end was cut by 2 bases, the J end by 4 bases, with 14 bases between. CDR3 sequence (DNA): TGTGCCAGCAGCTTATTGGCCGGGAGTGGCACCGGGGAGCTGTTTTTT. Amino acids: CASSLLAGSGTGELFF.

Remarks on this clone: Other DNA sequences in this specimen translate into the identical CDR3. The gene calls are TRBV7-3 and TRBJ1-1, with D maybe TRBD1 (5 bases). V lost 0 bases and J lost 5, with 7 bases in between. The length of the CDR3 is 13 residues. Germline V lookup: CDR1 SGHTA, CDR2 FQGTGA. The CDR3 sequence is CASSLTGGTEAFF. Written as DNA, the CDR3 is TGTGCCAGCAGCTTAACTGGGGGGACTGAAGCTTTCTTT.

The chain uses TRBV7-2 and TRBJ1-2; TRBD1 aligns across 7 bases. V was clipped by 5 bases and J by 2 bases; unmatched bases: 5. From germline, CDR1 is SGHTA and CDR2 FQGNSA. The CDR3 totals 14 residues. The CDR3 spells CASSAGTANYGYTF. Here the CDR3 DNA reads TGTGCCAGCAGCGCCGGGACAGCGAACTATGGCTACACCTTC.

The J gene is TRBJ1-1, the V gene TRBV14; D uncertain. V was clipped by 0 bases and J by 5 bases, with 25 bases between them. Germline loops: CDR1 SGHDN, CDR2 FVKESK. The CDR3 is 19 amino acids. Here the CDR3 DNA reads TGTGCCAGCAGCCAAGAGAGGCGGTCTACTATACCTTTGGATACTGAAGCTTTCTTT. Translation gives CASSQERRSTIPLDTEAFF.

The sample holds one count of this clone. The chain couples TRBV5-1 to TRBJ1-6; TRBD1 aligns across 9 bases. Per the germline V gene, CDR1 is SGHRS and CDR2 is YFSETQ. The V segment lost 5 bases and the J segment 7 bases; nucleotides outside the gene matches: 16. This CDR3 region has 18 residues. CDR3 DNA: TGCGCCAGCAGTCAACACTGGTCCGGGACAGGGAACAATTCACCCCTCCACTTT. Translation: CASSQHWSGTGNNSPLHF.

The chain joins TRBV28 to TRBJ1-5; weak D call: TRBD1 (5 bases). From germline, CDR1 is MDHEN and CDR2 SYDVKM. The V and J ends lost 5 bases and 1 base respectively, with 12 bases between them. CDR3 size: 15 residues. CDR3 sequence reads: CASSARGGSNQPQHF. CDR3 DNA: TGTGCCAGCAGTGCCCGGGGGGGAAGCAATCAGCCCCAGCATTTT. The full variable domain, completed using reference TRBV28 and TRBJ1-5, is DVKVTQSSRYLVKRTGEKVFLECVQDMDHENMFWYRQDPGLGLRLIYFSYDVKMKEKGDIPEGYSVSREKKERFSLILESASTNQTSMYLCASSARGGSNQPQHFGDGTRLSIL.

J is TRBJ2-7 and V is TRBV5-1; perhaps TRBD2 as D (5 bases). Trimming removed 4 bases at V and 6 bases at J, with 14 bases between. This CDR3 has 13 residues. CDR1 is SGHRS and CDR2 is YFSETQ in the germline V gene. The CDR3 sequence: CASSLGLEGEQYF. CDR3 coding DNA: TGCGCCAGCAGCCTTGGACTCGAGGGCGAGCAGTACTTC.

The table lists this clone with a count of one. V is TRBV27 and J is TRBJ2-1; D gene ambiguous. Germline CDR1 and CDR2: MNHEY and SMNVEV (reference sequence). V dropped 6 bases and J dropped 1 base, with 10 bases sitting between them. This CDR3 is built from 14 residues. CDR3 amino acids: CASRLDLSYNEQFF. The CDR3 DNA reads TGTGCCAGCAGGCTCGACTTATCCTACAATGAGCAGTTCTTC.

The gene calls are TRBV4-1 and TRBJ2-7; the D gene is possibly TRBD1 (5 bases). CDR3 length: 14 residues. The V gene's germline CDR1 is MGHRA and CDR2 YSYEKL. The ends were cut back, 5 bases at V and 7 bases at J, with 18 bases in the middle. The CDR3: CASSAQVRTREQYF. The CDR3 DNA reads TGCGCCAGCAGCGCCCAAGTCAGGACAAGGGAGCAGTACTTC.

V usage is TRBV4-2 and J usage is TRBJ2-2; 11 bases fit TRBD2. Germline V gives CDR1 LGHNA, CDR2 YNFKEQ. Trimming cost V 4 bases and J 2 bases; bases outside gene matches: 3. The CDR3 contains 16 residues. As DNA, the CDR3 is TGTGCCAGCAGCCCCGGGACTAGCGGAAACACCGGGGAGCTGTTTTTT. It yields the protein CASSPGTSGNTGELFF.

V and J are TRBV27 and TRBJ2-7, with D tentatively TRBD1 (6 bases). The CDR3 runs 14 residues. Trimming left V 7 bases short and J 4 bases short, with 17 bases between. CDR1 and CDR2 from the germline V gene are MNHEY and SMNVEV (reference sequence). The CDR3 is CASTRTGRWYEQYF. The CDR3, as DNA: TGTGCCAGCACCCGAACAGGGCGGTGGTACGAGCAGTACTTC.

The chain uses TRBV19 and TRBJ1-2; tentatively, D is TRBD1 (6 bases). V dropped 6 bases and J dropped 6 bases, with 14 bases sitting between them. The CDR3 has 13 residues. The V gene's germline CDR1 is LNHDA and CDR2 SQIVND (reference sequence). CDR3 DNA sequence: TGTGCCAGTAGGGACAGTGCCTTTGATGGCTACACCTTC. It yields the protein CASRDSAFDGYTF.

The chain couples TRBV30 to TRBJ1-1; D is undetermined. V was cut by 5 bases and J by 1 base, with 14 bases left in between. CDR1 is GTSNPN, CDR2 SVGIG, per germline (reference sequence). This CDR3 is built from 14 residues. The CDR3 reads CAWVSDAGNTEAFF. The DNA for the CDR3 is TGTGCCTGGGTTTCCGACGCAGGGAACACTGAAGCTTTCTTT.

The chain combines TRBV28 with TRBJ2-5, with TRBD2 identical over 9 bases. This CDR3 comprises 17 residues. The V gene's germline CDR1 is MDHEN and CDR2 SYDVKM. The J segment lost 2 bases and the V segment lost 5 bases, leaving 12 bases of the junction unmatched. The CDR3 sequence: CASSKGIGLASQETQYF. The DNA for the CDR3 is TGTGCCAGCAGTAAAGGGATTGGACTAGCGTCTCAAGAGACCCAGTACTTC.

This clone was seen only once. V usage is TRBV10-3 and J usage is TRBJ1-2; no clear D. Trimming removed 10 bases at V and 1 base at J, with 22 bases between. Looked up from germline, CDR1 is ENHRY and CDR2 is SYGVKD. The CDR3 extends over 16 amino acids. The CDR3 region is CASHPNRDIGNYGYTF. The CDR3 DNA reads as TGTGCCAGCCATCCTAATCGCGACATCGGTAACTATGGCTACACCTTC.

The chain couples TRBV7-8 to TRBJ2-3; no clear D gene. The CDR3 has 16 residues. The germline V and J ends were trimmed by 1 base and 3 bases, with 14 bases remaining between them. The V gene's germline CDR1 is SGHVS and CDR2 FQNEAQ. This CDR3 is CASSLGFNSWTDTQYF. DNA for the CDR3: TGTGCCAGCAGCTTAGGTTTCAACTCCTGGACAGATACGCAGTATTTT.

The chain uses TRBV25-1 and TRBJ2-7; D is unresolved. The V end lost 2 bases, the J end lost 6 bases, and 5 bases lay between the germline ends. Germline lookup yields CDR1 MGHDK and CDR2 SYGVNS. The CDR3 runs 11 residues. In DNA form, the CDR3 reads TGTGCCAGCAGTGAAGTCCTCGAGCAGTACTTC. Translated, it gives CASSEVLEQYF.